The 25 T cell receptor beta chains below were found in one sample sequenced in a study of shared clonotypes between healthy human individuals. Sequencing was performed with immunoSEQ multiplex PCR; in TCRdb, only in-frame clones are kept and a portion is missing. Of a few million clones in the sample, approximately 94% were seen once. The sample was naive CD4+ T cells sorted from blood. This sample's subset: CD45RA+ positively selected. The receptor set was obtained from a man in his late teens or twenties in good health.

V gene TRBV19 combines with J gene TRBJ2-7; D ambiguous. There are 14 residues in the CDR3. The V and J ends lost 3 bases and 0 bases respectively, with 9 bases between them. The germline V gene has CDR1 LNHDA and CDR2 SQIVND (reference sequence). The CDR3 DNA reads TGTGCCAGTAGTATGACGACCGTCTCCTACGAGCAGTACTTC. It codes for CASSMTTVSYEQYF.

V is TRBV28 and J is TRBJ2-7; TRBD1 matches at 7 bases. V was pared by 2 bases and J by 1 base, with 14 bases of the junction left unmatched. The CDR3 length is 18 residues. Germline V gene data show CDR1 as MDHEN and CDR2 as SYDVKM. CDR3 residues: CASSLIPNRGQRSYEQYF. The CDR3 DNA reads as TGTGCCAGCAGTTTAATACCCAACAGGGGACAGAGGTCCTACGAGCAGTACTTC.

The V and J genes are TRBV5-1 and TRBJ2-7; D may be TRBD1 (5 bases). The CDR3 is 15 amino acids. V lost 1 base and J lost 7, with 18 bases in between. Germline assignment: CDR1 SGHRS and CDR2 YFSETQ. In DNA form, the CDR3 reads TGCGCCAGCAGCTTGTTCGGAGACAGTGTGGGAGAGCAGTACTTC. It encodes CASSLFGDSVGEQYF.

The chain combines TRBV6-5 with TRBJ2-1; D might be TRBD2 (6 bases). Per the germline V gene, CDR1 is MNHEY and CDR2 is SVGAGI. Trimming pared 7 bases from V and 10 bases from J, leaving 17 bases between. The CDR3 loop spans 13 amino acids. CDR3 loop: CASKGTSSGEQFF. The CDR3 nucleotides are TGTGCCAGCAAAGGGACTTCCTCGGGGGAGCAGTTCTTC.

The chain is built from TRBV19 and TRBJ2-7; a possible D gene is TRBD1 (6 bases). Germline CDR1 and CDR2: LNHDA and SQIVND (reference sequence). This CDR3 comprises 14 residues. V shed 6 bases and J shed 5 bases, with 17 bases lying between them. CDR3 sequence: CASSGQLDFNEQYF. CDR3 DNA sequence: TGTGCCAGTAGCGGACAGTTGGATTTTAACGAGCAGTACTTC.

The chain uses TRBV19 and TRBJ1-2; possible D gene TRBD1, 6 bases. The CDR3 has 13 residues. Germline V gives CDR1 LNHDA, CDR2 SQIVND (reference sequence). V was shortened by 6 bases and J by 4 bases, with 12 bases between the two germline ends. In nucleotides, the CDR3 is TGTGCCAGTAGCAAGGACAGCTCCTATGGCTACACCTTC. Amino acids: CASSKDSSYGYTF.

Concerning this clone itself: The same CDR3 arises from other DNA sequences in this sample as well. The chain carries TRBV5-1 and TRBJ2-5; 7 bases match TRBD1. CDR3 length: 15 amino acids. CDR1 and CDR2 (germline): SGHRS, YFSETQ. J gave up 0 bases and V 0 bases, and 2 bases lay outside the gene matches. The CDR3 reads CASSLGQGDQETQYF. CDR3 in DNA: TGCGCCAGCAGCTTGGGGCAGGGGGACCAAGAGACCCAGTACTTC.

This clone has a single count. The same CDR3 arises from other DNA sequences in this sample as well. The chain employs TRBV2 and TRBJ2-5, with no clear D. The V gene lost 4 bases and the J gene lost 4 bases, with 4 bases spanning the gap. The V gene's germline CDR1 is SNHLY and CDR2 FYNNEI. This CDR3 spans 11 amino acids. The CDR3 loop is CASSGGETQYF. DNA of the CDR3: TGTGCCAGCAGTGGCGGAGAGACCCAGTACTTC.

This clone was found once. This rearrangement joins TRBV5-8 to TRBJ1-2; D ambiguous. From germline, CDR1 is SGHTS and CDR2 YDEGEE. Trimming cost V 4 bases and J 4 bases, with 17 bases left between them. This CDR3 has 15 amino acids. CDR3 residues: CASSRSMRPGYGYTF. Here the CDR3 DNA reads TGTGCCAGCAGCCGCTCGATGCGCCCGGGCTATGGCTACACCTTC.

The chain carries TRBV7-2 and TRBJ2-3, with D possibly being TRBD2 (6 bases). The CDR3 consists of 16 residues. The ends were cut back, 2 bases at V and 1 base at J, with 13 bases in the middle. Germline CDR1 reads SGHTA; CDR2 reads FQGNSA. As DNA, the CDR3 is TGTGCCAGCAGCTTACGGACTATCTCTGGCACAGATACGCAGTATTTT. It is translated as CASSLRTISGTDTQYF.

The V and J genes are TRBV5-6 and TRBJ1-1; D uncertain. With 4 bases removed from V and 4 bases from J, the gap between germline ends came to 11 bases. CDR1 SGHDT and CDR2 YYEEEE come from the germline V gene. The CDR3 is made up of 13 amino acids. DNA of the CDR3: TGTGCCAGCAGCCGACCACCGACCACTGAAGCTTTCTTT. Protein product: CASSRPPTTEAFF.

This sequence joins TRBV18 and TRBJ2-3; no clear D gene. The CDR3 length is 16 residues. The V gene lost 0 bases and the J gene lost 0 bases, with 10 bases spanning the gap. Germline values: CDR1 KGHSH, CDR2 LQKENI. For the CDR3, the DNA is TGTGCCAGCTCACCACCGGTGTCAGCTAGCACAGATACGCAGTATTTT. It yields the protein CASSPPVSASTDTQYF.

The chain has TRBV5-6 and TRBJ1-1; no clear D. V was trimmed by 4 bases and J by 1 base, leaving 11 bases between them. The CDR3 covers 14 residues. CDR1 is SGHDT and CDR2 is YYEEEE in the germline V gene. CDR3 coding DNA: TGTGCCAGCAGCGACTGGGCGACGAACACTGAAGCTTTCTTT. It translates to CASSDWATNTEAFF.

The rearrangement links TRBV4-1 to TRBJ2-3; weak D call: TRBD2 (6 bases). Trimming shortened V by 0 bases and J by 2 bases, and 12 bases separated the two germline ends. Germline-derived CDR1 and CDR2 are MGHRA and YSYEKL. This CDR3 is 16 amino acids long. The CDR3 coding sequence is TGCGCCAGCAGCCAAGAAGTTCGCGGGATCACAGATACGCAGTATTTT. This codes for CASSQEVRGITDTQYF.

This chain connects TRBV10-3 to TRBJ1-1, with 7 bases that match TRBD1. The J segment lost 3 bases and the V segment lost 6 bases, leaving 7 bases of the junction unmatched. Germline assignment: CDR1 ENHRY and CDR2 SYGVKD. The CDR3 has 14 residues. The CDR3 sequence: CAIRVDRVDTEAFF. Here the CDR3 DNA reads TGTGCCATCAGGGTTGACAGGGTTGACACTGAAGCTTTCTTT.

The genes are TRBV5-5 and TRBJ1-2; D is possibly TRBD1 (5 bases). The V end lost 4 bases, the J end lost 4 bases, and 23 bases lay between the germline ends. The CDR3 runs to 17 residues. Looked up from germline, CDR1 is SGHKS and CDR2 is YYEKEE (reference sequence). CDR3 protein: CASSPHAGPSGSYGYTF. CDR3 DNA: TGTGCCAGCAGCCCCCACGCGGGCCCTTCAGGGAGCTATGGCTACACCTTC.

This rearrangement joins TRBV28 to TRBJ1-6; 8 positions match TRBD1. The trim removed 3 bases at V and 9 bases at J, leaving 7 bases unmatched. Germline V lookup: CDR1 MDHEN, CDR2 SYDVKM. This CDR3 has 15 residues. CDR3 in DNA: TGTGCCAGCAGTTTCGGCGACAGGGGTTTTTCACCCCTCCACTTT. It is translated as CASSFGDRGFSPLHF.

The J gene is TRBJ2-3, the V gene TRBV10-3; D is possibly TRBD1 or TRBD2 (6 bases each). The germline CDR1 and CDR2 sequences are ENHRY and SYGVKD. The CDR3 extends over 15 amino acids. Trimming pared 2 bases from V and 14 bases from J, leaving 23 bases between. The CDR3 spells CAISEVGGPTEYPYF. The DNA of the CDR3 is TGTGCCATCAGTGAGGTGGGGGGCCCCACCGAGTATCCGTATTTT.

The gene calls are TRBV30 and TRBJ2-5; 9 bases fit TRBD2. The CDR3 runs 19 residues. With 0 bases clipped from V and 5 bases from J, the junction kept 19 bases outside the gene matches. CDR1 and CDR2 (germline): GTSNPN, SVGIG (reference sequence). The CDR3 coding sequence is TGTGCCTGGAGTGTACATAATAGCGGGGGAGCTCGTTTTGGTGAGACCCAGTACTTC. This sequence encodes CAWSVHNSGGARFGETQYF.

CDR3 sequence (DNA): TGTGCCAGCAGCGTTGGAGGGGATCATCAGCCCCAGCATTTT. Its protein product is CASSVGGDHQPQHF. The chain joins TRBV9 to TRBJ1-5; maybe TRBD1 (5 bases). The germline V gene has CDR1 SGDLS and CDR2 YYNGEE. The germline V and J ends were trimmed by 2 bases and 5 bases, with 11 bases remaining between them. This CDR3 has 14 amino acids.

This chain links TRBV6-5 with TRBJ1-2; 8 bases match TRBD1. Germline V gene lookup returns CDR1 MNHEY and CDR2 SVGAGI. CDR3 size: 12 residues. V dropped 10 bases and J dropped 7; count of bases not matched to a gene: 8. The CDR3 DNA reads TGTGCCACCACCGGACAGGGCAGTGGCTACACCTTC. This sequence encodes CATTGQGSGYTF.

The CDR3 spells CASSPPGSVGYEQYF. DNA for the CDR3: TGTGCCAGCAGCCCCCCAGGGTCCGTCGGGTACGAGCAGTACTTC. The V gene is TRBV7-2, the J gene TRBJ2-7; D might be TRBD1 (5 bases). Germline loops: CDR1 SGHTA, CDR2 FQGNSA. V lost 5 bases and J 4 bases, leaving 18 bases between the germline ends. The CDR3 has 15 residues.

The chain carries TRBV5-6 and TRBJ1-4; TRBD1 might be the D (6 bases). The germline V gene has CDR1 SGHDT and CDR2 YYEEEE. CDR3 size: 16 residues. The V and J ends lost 2 bases and 2 bases respectively, with 13 bases between them. The CDR3 loop reads CASSLGPGATNEKLFF. CDR3 nucleotide sequence: TGTGCCAGCAGCTTAGGGCCAGGGGCCACTAATGAAAAACTGTTTTTT. The full variable domain, with the rest looked up from reference TRBV5-6 and TRBJ1-4, is DAGVTQSPTHLIKTRGQQVTLRCSPKSGHDTVSWYQQALGQGPQFIFQYYEEEERQRGNFPDRFSGHQFPNYSSELNVNALLLGDSALYLCASSLGPGATNEKLFFGSGTQLSVL.

The CDR3: CASRIRTSGGNEQFF. The CDR3 bases are TGTGCCAGCAGAATAAGGACTAGCGGGGGGAATGAGCAGTTCTTC. The chain combines TRBV7-2 with TRBJ2-1; 14 bases align to TRBD2. The germline V gene has CDR1 SGHTA and CDR2 FQGNSA. With 6 bases clipped from V and 7 bases from J, the junction kept 5 bases outside the gene matches. CDR3 length: 15 amino acids.

There are a few counts of this clone. The V gene is TRBV19, the J gene TRBJ2-2; the D gene is possibly TRBD2 (6 bases). Germline CDR1 reads LNHDA; CDR2 reads SQIVND (reference sequence). The CDR3 length is 11 residues. The CDR3 region has the DNA TGTGTAACTAGCCAAACCGGGGAGCTGTTTTTT. It codes for CVTSQTGELFF.